A selection of T cell receptor beta chains follows, all from one sample in a study of T cell clones after liver transplantation. Some clones are missing from TCRdb's copy, which holds only in-frame ones; the method was immunoSEQ multiplex PCR. This sample has 98,000 or so clones, with more than 75% found just once. Material: CD4+ T cells from blood, obtained before liver transplant. These receptors originate from a human donor who received a liver transplant. Both conserved end residues are part of each CDR3.

CDR3 protein: CASSLVSMSAGGYTF
CDR3 length: 15
J gene: TRBJ1-2
V gene: TRBV7-8

CDR3 protein: CASSLRFRETQYF
CDR3 length: 13
J gene: TRBJ2-5
V gene: TRBV11-2

CDR3 protein: CASQRGRETQYF
CDR3 length: 12
J gene: TRBJ2-5
V gene: TRBV6-5

CDR3 protein: CASMDRVEEKLFF
CDR3 length: 13
J gene: TRBJ1-4
V gene: TRBV19

CDR3 protein: CASSPRTGLSDTQYF
CDR3 length: 15
J gene: TRBJ2-3
V gene: TRBV7-3

CDR3 protein: CASSDPGETSYNEQFF
CDR3 length: 16
J gene: TRBJ2-1
V gene: TRBV2

CDR3 protein: CASSLPKANSGGPQDTQYF
CDR3 length: 19
J gene: TRBJ2-3
V gene: TRBV9

CDR3 protein: CASSRDRADEKLFF
CDR3 length: 14
J gene: TRBJ1-4
V gene: TRBV7-9

CDR3 protein: CATPPWEF
CDR3 length: 8
J gene: TRBJ1-1
V gene: TRBV28

CDR3 protein: CASTSGQGREKLFF
CDR3 length: 14
J gene: TRBJ1-4
V gene: TRBV2

CDR3 protein: CASSVLGSTDTQYF
CDR3 length: 14
J gene: TRBJ2-3
V gene: TRBV9

CDR3 protein: CASRVNGDLPEAFF
CDR3 length: 14
J gene: TRBJ1-1
V gene: TRBV7-3

CDR3 protein: CASRGGSSYNEQFF
CDR3 length: 14
J gene: TRBJ2-1
V gene: TRBV11-2

CDR3 protein: CATTPGLGQTYGYTF
CDR3 length: 15
J gene: TRBJ1-2
V gene: TRBV7-8

CDR3 protein: CSVLSGQHREQYF
CDR3 length: 13
J gene: TRBJ2-7
V gene: TRBV29-1

CDR3 protein: CATREVAGGRNEQFF
CDR3 length: 15
J gene: TRBJ2-1
V gene: TRBV27

CDR3 protein: CASSPHRGVGTEAFF
CDR3 length: 15
J gene: TRBJ1-1
V gene: TRBV7-2

CDR3 protein: CASSPGRGYGYTF
CDR3 length: 13
J gene: TRBJ1-2
V gene: TRBV18

CDR3 protein: CASSPSPAEVVTGELFF
CDR3 length: 17
J gene: TRBJ2-2
V gene: TRBV7-3

CDR3 protein: CASSLSRRTDTQYF
CDR3 length: 14
J gene: TRBJ2-3
V gene: TRBV28

CDR3 protein: CASKDQGGFDQPQHF
CDR3 length: 15
J gene: TRBJ1-5
V gene: TRBV6-6

CDR3 protein: CATSARRETQYF
CDR3 length: 12
J gene: TRBJ2-5
V gene: TRBV15

CDR3 protein: CASTSGGGNEQFF
CDR3 length: 13
J gene: TRBJ2-1
V gene: TRBV5-6

CDR3 protein: CASSQDWGANTGELFF
CDR3 length: 16
J gene: TRBJ2-2
V gene: TRBV4-3

CDR3 protein: CASSYWSTGGETQYF
CDR3 length: 15
J gene: TRBJ2-5
V gene: TRBV6-5

CDR3 protein: CASSLESRGAGETQYF
CDR3 length: 16
J gene: TRBJ2-5
V gene: TRBV5-4

CDR3 protein: CASSARDRWGGYTF
CDR3 length: 14
J gene: TRBJ1-2
V gene: TRBV2

CDR3 protein: CASSQEKHGYTF
CDR3 length: 12
J gene: TRBJ1-2
V gene: TRBV14

CDR3 protein: CAISEGHQNTEAFF
CDR3 length: 14
J gene: TRBJ1-1
V gene: TRBV10-3

CDR3 protein: CASSYRVIGTGELFF
CDR3 length: 15
J gene: TRBJ2-2
V gene: TRBV7-2

CDR3 protein: CASSSEGSYNEQFF
CDR3 length: 14
J gene: TRBJ2-1
V gene: TRBV11-2

CDR3 protein: CASTRDSYNEQFF
CDR3 length: 13
J gene: TRBJ2-1
V gene: TRBV2

CDR3 protein: CASSYSLGINTEAFF
CDR3 length: 15
J gene: TRBJ1-1
V gene: TRBV6-5

CDR3 protein: CASTLGAGEPRSGEQFF
CDR3 length: 17
J gene: TRBJ2-1
V gene: TRBV2

CDR3 protein: CASSPGTAWAGELFF
CDR3 length: 15
J gene: TRBJ2-2
V gene: TRBV11-2

CDR3 protein: CASTRDRGSNQPQHF
CDR3 length: 15
J gene: TRBJ1-5
V gene: TRBV6-1

CDR3 protein: CASSLEHNEQFF
CDR3 length: 12
J gene: TRBJ2-1
V gene: TRBV18

CDR3 protein: CASTQRTGRNNYGYTF
CDR3 length: 16
J gene: TRBJ1-2
V gene: TRBV27

CDR3 protein: CASSLREADTQYF
CDR3 length: 13
J gene: TRBJ2-3
V gene: TRBV5-6

CDR3 protein: CASSLEVLPNQPQHF
CDR3 length: 15
J gene: TRBJ1-5
V gene: TRBV7-2

CDR3 protein: CASSVEATNRYNEQFF
CDR3 length: 16
J gene: TRBJ2-1
V gene: TRBV9

CDR3 protein: CASSGRTSGGTDTQYF
CDR3 length: 16
J gene: TRBJ2-3
V gene: TRBV11-2

CDR3 protein: CATSTLDRNYGYTF
CDR3 length: 14
J gene: TRBJ1-2
V gene: TRBV15

CDR3 protein: CASSDQAYSYNEQFF
CDR3 length: 15
J gene: TRBJ2-1
V gene: TRBV6-4

CDR3 protein: CAWSVLVRETQYF
CDR3 length: 13
J gene: TRBJ2-5
V gene: TRBV30

CDR3 protein: CASSLSTAYGYTF
CDR3 length: 13
J gene: TRBJ1-2
V gene: TRBV6-5

CDR3 protein: CASSLASLAGGIQNTQYF
CDR3 length: 18
J gene: TRBJ2-3
V gene: TRBV5-4

CDR3 protein: CASNRYTEAFF
CDR3 length: 11
J gene: TRBJ1-1
V gene: TRBV28

CDR3 protein: CASSSPGGPYEQYF
CDR3 length: 14
J gene: TRBJ2-7
V gene: TRBV28

CDR3 protein: CASSTGTAAGEQYF
CDR3 length: 14
J gene: TRBJ2-7
V gene: TRBV6-5

CDR3 protein: CATSRIGTANEKLFF
CDR3 length: 15
J gene: TRBJ1-4
V gene: TRBV15

CDR3 protein: CASSEFSNYGYTF
CDR3 length: 13
J gene: TRBJ1-2
V gene: TRBV10-1

CDR3 protein: CASRKSGANVLTF
CDR3 length: 13
J gene: TRBJ2-6
V gene: TRBV6-5

CDR3 protein: CASSLGGNTDTQYF
CDR3 length: 14
J gene: TRBJ2-3
V gene: TRBV5-5

CDR3 protein: CASKMGSPLHF
CDR3 length: 11
J gene: TRBJ1-6
V gene: TRBV2

CDR3 protein: CASSVGLASSYNEQFF
CDR3 length: 16
J gene: TRBJ2-1
V gene: TRBV7-2

CDR3 protein: CASSGGVVQETQYF
CDR3 length: 14
J gene: TRBJ2-5
V gene: TRBV7-2

CDR3 protein: CASSLAGDGDTQYF
CDR3 length: 14
J gene: TRBJ2-3
V gene: TRBV23-1

CDR3 protein: CASSTGTGYGYTF
CDR3 length: 13
J gene: TRBJ1-2
V gene: TRBV6-1